This is a list of T cell receptor beta chains from one sample in a study of T cells after yellow fever vaccination. TCRdb itself ran the 5' RACE reads through MiXCR, one entry per CDR3 protein. The table shows 300,000 to 350,000 distinct CDR3 sequences, with 4% to 5.5% occurring only once. This specimen consisted of PBMCs, obtained 15 days after the yellow fever booster vaccination. The receptors come from a man between 18 and 29 years old who received the YFV17D yellow fever vaccine. Each CDR3 is given with its conserved first and last residue. The D gene is left open where the match is weak. The size of a clone is reported for some rows only, either as once, few or many, or as a class for expanded clones.

j_call: TRBJ2-1
d_call: TRBD2
clone_size: few
v_call: TRBV2
cdr3_aa: CARAGTSGYNEQFF
cdr3_nt: TGTGCCAGAGCGGGGACTAGCGGATACAATGAGCAGTTCTTC

j_call: TRBJ2-1
d_call: .
clone_size: .
v_call: TRBV27
cdr3_aa: CASSFLGPSDEQFF
cdr3_nt: TGTGCCAGCAGTTTTTTGGGGCCCAGCGATGAGCAGTTCTTC

j_call: TRBJ2-1
d_call: .
clone_size: many
v_call: TRBV5-1
cdr3_aa: CASSLRRGDEQFF
cdr3_nt: TGCGCCAGCAGCCTCCGACGGGGAGATGAGCAGTTCTTC

j_call: TRBJ2-5
d_call: TRBD2
clone_size: .
v_call: TRBV5-1
cdr3_aa: CASSLSPTSGETQYF
cdr3_nt: TGCGCCAGCAGCTTGTCCCCGACTAGCGGAGAGACCCAGTACTTC

j_call: TRBJ2-7
d_call: .
clone_size: few
v_call: TRBV14
cdr3_aa: CASSPFRGPPNEQYF
cdr3_nt: TGTGCCAGCAGCCCCTTCAGAGGCCCGCCCAACGAGCAGTACTTC

j_call: TRBJ1-6
d_call: TRBD1
clone_size: many
v_call: TRBV20-1
cdr3_aa: CSARKGTGHRSPLHF
cdr3_nt: TGCAGTGCTAGAAAGGGGACAGGGCATCGTTCACCCCTCCACTTT

j_call: TRBJ2-6
d_call: .
clone_size: .
v_call: TRBV12-3/TRBV12-4
cdr3_aa: CASSFIRAEPGANVLTF
cdr3_nt: TGTGCCAGCAGTTTCATCAGGGCGGAGCCTGGGGCCAACGTCCTGACTTTC

j_call: TRBJ1-4
d_call: .
clone_size: few
v_call: TRBV7-2
cdr3_aa: CASSRGQGSEKLFF
cdr3_nt: TGTGCCAGCAGCCGGGGCCAAGGGAGTGAAAAACTGTTTTTT

j_call: TRBJ1-1
d_call: TRBD1
clone_size: few
v_call: TRBV29-1
cdr3_aa: CSGETGANTEAFF
cdr3_nt: TGCAGCGGGGAGACAGGGGCGAACACTGAAGCTTTCTTT

j_call: TRBJ2-3
d_call: .
clone_size: many
v_call: TRBV11-2
cdr3_aa: CASSFLAPDTQYF
cdr3_nt: TGTGCCAGCAGCTTCCTAGCCCCAGATACGCAGTATTTT

j_call: TRBJ2-2
d_call: TRBD1
clone_size: few
v_call: TRBV4-1
cdr3_aa: CASSQDVLVRTGEAGELFF
cdr3_nt: TGCGCCAGCAGCCAAGATGTGTTAGTGCGGACAGGGGAGGCCGGGGAGCTGTTTTTT

j_call: TRBJ1-1
d_call: TRBD1
clone_size: .
v_call: TRBV7-9
cdr3_aa: CASSLRDRGGTEAFF
cdr3_nt: TGTGCCAGCAGTCTCCGGGACAGGGGTGGAACTGAAGCTTTCTTT

j_call: TRBJ1-5
d_call: .
clone_size: .
v_call: TRBV7-3
cdr3_aa: CARQGGGQPQHF
cdr3_nt: TGTGCCAGACAGGGAGGTGGTCAGCCCCAGCATTTT

j_call: TRBJ1-5
d_call: TRBD1
clone_size: many
v_call: TRBV20-1
cdr3_aa: CSARVGGQNYQPQHF
cdr3_nt: TGCAGTGCTAGAGTTGGGGGACAGAACTATCAGCCCCAGCATTTT

j_call: TRBJ1-1
d_call: .
clone_size: many
v_call: TRBV29-1
cdr3_aa: CSVRGVNTEAFF
cdr3_nt: TGCAGCGTAAGGGGTGTGAACACTGAAGCTTTCTTT

j_call: TRBJ2-2
d_call: TRBD2
clone_size: many
v_call: TRBV7-3
cdr3_aa: CASSSGGGPGELFF
cdr3_nt: TGTGCCAGCAGCTCGGGCGGGGGGCCCGGGGAGCTGTTTTTT

j_call: TRBJ2-6
d_call: .
clone_size: many
v_call: TRBV7-2
cdr3_aa: CASSMHSGANVLTF
cdr3_nt: TGTGCCAGCAGTATGCACTCTGGGGCCAACGTCCTGACTTTC

j_call: TRBJ1-2
d_call: .
clone_size: few
v_call: TRBV6-6
cdr3_aa: CASSGGQSLAFYGYTF
cdr3_nt: TGTGCCAGCAGTGGGGGGCAGTCCCTCGCCTTCTATGGCTACACCTTC

j_call: TRBJ2-4
d_call: .
clone_size: many
v_call: TRBV7-9
cdr3_aa: CASSPRNDVPSIQYF
cdr3_nt: TGTGCCAGCAGCCCCCGGAATGACGTCCCGAGCATTCAGTACTTC

j_call: TRBJ2-1
d_call: TRBD2
clone_size: .
v_call: TRBV11-3
cdr3_aa: CASSLHYGTSSRNEQFF
cdr3_nt: TGTGCCAGCAGTCTACACTACGGGACTAGCAGTCGTAATGAGCAGTTCTTC

j_call: TRBJ1-1
d_call: TRBD1
clone_size: many
v_call: TRBV5-1
cdr3_aa: CASSATGADTEAFF
cdr3_nt: TGCGCCAGCAGCGCTACAGGGGCCGACACTGAAGCTTTCTTT

j_call: TRBJ2-7
d_call: TRBD1
clone_size: .
v_call: TRBV10-3
cdr3_aa: CATGTAYEQYF
cdr3_nt: TGTGCCACAGGGACAGCCTACGAGCAGTACTTC

j_call: TRBJ2-3
d_call: .
clone_size: .
v_call: TRBV6-6
cdr3_aa: CASSFYNGAGSTDTQYF
cdr3_nt: TGTGCCAGCAGTTTTTACAATGGCGCCGGAAGCACAGATACGCAGTATTTT

j_call: TRBJ1-2
d_call: .
clone_size: few
v_call: TRBV7-9
cdr3_aa: CASSLEGSVLYGYTF
cdr3_nt: TGTGCCAGCAGCTTAGAGGGGTCAGTTCTCTATGGCTACACCTTC

j_call: TRBJ2-7
d_call: TRBD2
clone_size: many
v_call: TRBV4-3
cdr3_aa: CASSQEPSGGYEQYF
cdr3_nt: TGCGCCAGCAGCCAAGAACCCAGCGGGGGCTACGAGCAGTACTTC

j_call: TRBJ2-3
d_call: TRBD2
clone_size: many
v_call: TRBV20-1
cdr3_aa: CSALGTSGTDTQYF
cdr3_nt: TGCAGTGCCTTAGGGACTAGCGGTACAGATACGCAGTATTTT

j_call: TRBJ2-5
d_call: TRBD1
clone_size: many
v_call: TRBV20-1
cdr3_aa: CSAGQGLQETQYF
cdr3_nt: TGCAGTGCTGGACAGGGACTCCAAGAGACCCAGTACTTC

j_call: TRBJ2-5
d_call: .
clone_size: few
v_call: TRBV19
cdr3_aa: CASSMMGGRQETQYF
cdr3_nt: TGTGCCAGTAGTATGATGGGGGGGCGACAAGAGACCCAGTACTTC

j_call: TRBJ2-4
d_call: .
clone_size: few
v_call: TRBV12-3/TRBV12-4
cdr3_aa: CASNTGGAFIGDIQYF
cdr3_nt: TGTGCCAGCAACACTGGGGGGGCGTTTATTGGAGACATTCAGTACTTC

j_call: TRBJ2-7
d_call: .
clone_size: many
v_call: TRBV29-1
cdr3_aa: CSVVGRVSYEQYF
cdr3_nt: TGCAGCGTTGTGGGCAGGGTGAGCTACGAGCAGTACTTC

j_call: TRBJ2-4
d_call: .
clone_size: many
v_call: TRBV6-2/TRBV6-3
cdr3_aa: CASSYSEGGVQYF
cdr3_nt: TGTGCCAGCAGTTACTCTGAGGGGGGAGTTCAGTACTTC

j_call: TRBJ2-2
d_call: .
clone_size: .
v_call: TRBV7-9
cdr3_aa: CASSSASSGELFF
cdr3_nt: TGTGCCAGCAGCAGCGCGAGTTCCGGGGAGCTGTTTTTT

j_call: TRBJ2-7
d_call: TRBD1
clone_size: .
v_call: TRBV7-9
cdr3_aa: CASGDSIAYEQYF
cdr3_nt: TGTGCCAGCGGGGACAGCATCGCCTACGAGCAGTACTTC

j_call: TRBJ2-2
d_call: .
clone_size: .
v_call: TRBV19
cdr3_aa: CASSMGGGNTGELFF
cdr3_nt: TGTGCCAGTAGTATGGGCGGTGGAAACACCGGGGAGCTGTTTTTT

j_call: TRBJ2-7
d_call: .
clone_size: few
v_call: TRBV5-1
cdr3_aa: CASSRKEVSYEQYF
cdr3_nt: TGCGCCAGCAGTAGAAAGGAGGTCTCCTACGAGCAGTACTTC

j_call: TRBJ2-1
d_call: .
clone_size: .
v_call: TRBV19
cdr3_aa: CASSILVGVYNEQFF
cdr3_nt: TGTGCCAGTAGTATTTTGGTCGGGGTGTACAATGAGCAGTTCTTC

j_call: TRBJ2-7
d_call: .
clone_size: many
v_call: TRBV4-3
cdr3_aa: CASSQGIPYEQYF
cdr3_nt: TGCGCCAGCAGCCAAGGCATACCCTACGAGCAGTACTTC

j_call: TRBJ1-2
d_call: .
clone_size: few
v_call: TRBV7-9
cdr3_aa: CASSEQGNINYGYTF
cdr3_nt: TGTGCCAGCAGCGAGCAGGGGAATATTAACTATGGCTACACCTTC

j_call: TRBJ2-5
d_call: .
clone_size: .
v_call: TRBV11-2
cdr3_aa: CASSLEGGLAQYF
cdr3_nt: TGTGCCAGCAGCTTAGAGGGGGGCCTGGCCCAGTACTTC

j_call: TRBJ2-7
d_call: .
clone_size: many
v_call: TRBV5-5
cdr3_aa: CASSLWGTVVEGPEQYF
cdr3_nt: TGTGCCAGCAGCTTGTGGGGAACGGTTGTGGAGGGCCCCGAGCAGTACTTC

j_call: TRBJ1-6
d_call: .
clone_size: many
v_call: TRBV27
cdr3_aa: CASSGQLDSPLHF
cdr3_nt: TGTGCCAGCAGCGGACAGTTGGATTCACCCCTCCACTTT

j_call: TRBJ2-5
d_call: TRBD2
clone_size: many
v_call: TRBV7-3
cdr3_aa: CASSPGGAGSKTQYF
cdr3_nt: TGTGCCAGCAGCCCGGGGGGAGCGGGGTCCAAGACCCAGTACTTC

j_call: TRBJ1-5
d_call: .
clone_size: .
v_call: TRBV6-5
cdr3_aa: CASSFRYRAGQPQHF
cdr3_nt: TGTGCCAGCAGTTTTAGGTACAGGGCCGGGCAGCCCCAGCATTTT

j_call: TRBJ1-2
d_call: .
clone_size: few
v_call: TRBV5-1
cdr3_aa: CASSLAAGGGYGYTF
cdr3_nt: TGCGCCAGCAGCTTGGCCGCCGGCGGGGGCTATGGCTACACCTTC

j_call: TRBJ2-3
d_call: .
clone_size: few
v_call: TRBV20-1
cdr3_aa: CSATADSVSTDTQYF
cdr3_nt: TGCAGTGCTACAGCCGACTCCGTGAGCACAGATACGCAGTATTTT

j_call: TRBJ1-5
d_call: TRBD1
clone_size: few
v_call: TRBV20-1
cdr3_aa: CSARDRLRGHDQPQHF
cdr3_nt: TGCAGTGCTAGAGATCGGCTCAGGGGGCACGATCAGCCCCAGCATTTT

j_call: TRBJ2-3
d_call: .
clone_size: few
v_call: TRBV5-1
cdr3_aa: CASSLGPARPDTQYF
cdr3_nt: TGCGCCAGCAGCTTGGGGCCTGCGCGTCCAGATACGCAGTATTTT

j_call: TRBJ2-5
d_call: .
clone_size: few
v_call: TRBV11-2
cdr3_aa: CASSRLAGHGETQYF
cdr3_nt: TGTGCCAGCAGCCGCCTCGCCGGACACGGAGAGACCCAGTACTTC

j_call: TRBJ2-1
d_call: TRBD1
clone_size: few
v_call: TRBV6-2/TRBV6-3
cdr3_aa: CASSNPSGQGAYNEQFF
cdr3_nt: TGTGCCAGCAGTAACCCCTCCGGACAGGGGGCCTACAATGAGCAGTTCTTC

j_call: TRBJ2-2
d_call: .
clone_size: many
v_call: TRBV5-1
cdr3_aa: CASSLVVGTNTGELFF
cdr3_nt: TGCGCCAGCAGCTTGGTGGTAGGAACCAACACCGGGGAGCTGTTTTTT

j_call: TRBJ2-3
d_call: TRBD2
clone_size: many
v_call: TRBV20-1
cdr3_aa: CSAGNSGGTDTQYF
cdr3_nt: TGCAGTGCGGGGAATAGCGGGGGAACAGATACGCAGTATTTT

j_call: TRBJ2-3
d_call: .
clone_size: few
v_call: TRBV10-3
cdr3_aa: CAINSGTDTQYF
cdr3_nt: TGTGCCATCAATTCCGGAACAGATACGCAGTATTTT

j_call: TRBJ2-3
d_call: .
clone_size: few
v_call: TRBV2
cdr3_aa: CASSATRRLYF
cdr3_nt: TGTGCCAGCAGTGCAACTAGGCGTCTGTATTTT

j_call: TRBJ1-5
d_call: TRBD1
clone_size: .
v_call: TRBV20-1
cdr3_aa: CSAQQGGTEFSNQPQHF
cdr3_nt: TGCAGTGCCCAGCAAGGTGGGACAGAGTTTAGCAATCAGCCCCAGCATTTT

j_call: TRBJ1-6
d_call: .
clone_size: few
v_call: TRBV9
cdr3_aa: CASSVEPGRNSPLHF
cdr3_nt: TGTGCCAGCAGCGTAGAGCCGGGCCGAAATTCACCCCTCCACTTT